One and the same sample provided the 29 T cell receptor beta chains below, sequenced in a study of CD8+ T cells in alopecia areata. RNA was isolated and reverse transcribed to cDNA, the sequencing template. Clones were read by immunoSEQ multiplex PCR, and TCRdb kept only the in-frame ones, dropping some. The sample comprises about 120,000 clones, 47% of which are singletons, and 8% to 11% rests with the top ten. The specimen sequenced was NKG2D-low CD8+ T cells sorted from blood. The source is a human donor with alopecia areata.

The rearrangement links TRBV29-1 to TRBJ2-7; 10 nucleotides match TRBD1. The V segment lost 2 bases and the J segment 1 base; nucleotides outside the gene matches: 2. The CDR3 is made up of 14 amino acids. The germline V gene has CDR1 SQVTM and CDR2 ANQGSEA. The CDR3, as DNA: TGCAGCGTTGAAACGGGACAGGGGTCCTACGAGCAGTACTTC. It yields the protein CSVETGQGSYEQYF.

This chain connects TRBV30 to TRBJ2-1; possibly TRBD2 for D (5 bases). The germline CDR1 and CDR2 sequences are GTSNPN and SVGIG (reference sequence). CDR3 length equals 11 residues. V shed 8 bases and J shed 6 bases, with 11 bases lying between them. Written as DNA, the CDR3 is TGTGCCACTGGACGGGGCAATGAGCAGTTCTTC. Translated, it gives CATGRGNEQFF.

This clone has more than one count but fewer than ten. Other nucleotide sequences from this sample produce the same CDR3. The J gene is TRBJ2-7, the V gene TRBV9; 7 bases fit TRBD1. V was clipped by 0 bases and J by 4 bases; unmatched bases: 4. This CDR3 has 14 amino acids. The germline CDR1 and CDR2 sequences are SGDLS and YYNGEE. The CDR3 DNA reads as TGTGCCAGCAGCGTAGGACAGGGAGCGTACGAGCAGTACTTC. It yields the protein CASSVGQGAYEQYF.

The rearrangement joins TRBV4-1 to TRBJ2-3, with D perhaps matching TRBD1 or TRBD2 (5 bases each). Trimming removed 1 base at V and 14 bases at J, with 10 bases between. Germline V gene lookup returns CDR1 MGHRA and CDR2 YSYEKL. This CDR3 spans 11 amino acids. This CDR3 reads CASSQGDRPYF. CDR3 DNA: TGCGCCAGCAGCCAAGGGGACCGCCCGTATTTT.

This clone was counted between two and nine times. This rearrangement joins TRBV29-1 to TRBJ2-5, with D possibly being TRBD2 (6 bases). There are 16 residues in the CDR3. Per the germline V gene, CDR1 is SQVTM and CDR2 is ANQGSEA. Trimming stripped 8 bases from V and 0 bases from J, with 22 bases between. Written as DNA, the CDR3 is TGCAGCCCGAGGAAGGTAGCGGATACTCACCAAGAGACCCAGTACTTC. Translation gives CSPRKVADTHQETQYF.

This clone has a handful of counts. This chain joins TRBV29-1 and TRBJ1-1; tentatively, D is TRBD1 (6 bases). The germline V gene encodes CDR1 SQVTM and CDR2 ANQGSEA. V lost 7 bases to trimming and J lost 1 base, with 16 bases between them. The CDR3 contains 14 residues. The CDR3 DNA reads TGCAGCGGGGGGGCAGGGGCGCGGAACACTGAAGCTTTCTTT. It specifies CSGGAGARNTEAFF.

This clone was counted a few times. CDR3 residues: CSVWGSSYEQYF. CDR3 coding DNA: TGCAGCGTCTGGGGCTCCTCCTACGAGCAGTACTTC. V gene TRBV29-1 combines with J gene TRBJ2-7, with TRBD1 as a possible D gene (5 bases). V was trimmed by 6 bases and J by 0 bases, leaving 9 bases between them. The CDR3 runs 12 residues. The V gene's germline CDR1 is SQVTM and CDR2 ANQGSEA.

This chain uses TRBV29-1 with TRBJ1-1; D not resolved. Trimming pared 2 bases from V and 4 bases from J, leaving 8 bases between. The V gene's germline CDR1 is SQVTM and CDR2 ANQGSEA. This CDR3 comprises 12 residues. This CDR3 is CSVESEATEAFF. The CDR3 DNA follows: TGCAGCGTTGAAAGTGAGGCCACTGAAGCTTTCTTT. Full variable domain (remainder filled in from reference TRBV29-1 and TRBJ1-1): SAVISQKPSRDICQRGTSLTIQCQVDSQVTMMFWYRQQPGQSLTLIATANQGSEATYESGFVIDKFPISRPNLTFSTLTVSNMSPEDSSIYLCSVESEATEAFFGQGTRLTVV.

The sample holds a few counts of this clone. The V and J genes are TRBV28 and TRBJ1-2; 7 bases agree with TRBD1. J lost 0 bases, V lost 5 bases, and 9 bases had no gene match. CDR3 size: 16 residues. Looked up from germline, CDR1 is MDHEN and CDR2 is SYDVKM. DNA of the CDR3: TGTGCCAGCAGTACCATACTACAGGGGTCTAACTATGGCTACACCTTC. Translating gives CASSTILQGSNYGYTF.

This chain connects TRBV27 to TRBJ2-7; the match to TRBD1 covers 9 bases. Germline V gene data show CDR1 as MNHEY and CDR2 as SMNVEV (reference sequence). V lost 4 bases and J lost 5; bases outside the gene matches: 6. The CDR3 consists of 14 residues. The CDR3 sequence is CASSSYRGLDEQYF. CDR3 nucleotide sequence: TGTGCCAGCAGTTCCTACAGGGGGCTCGACGAGCAGTACTTC.

The chain uses TRBV29-1 and TRBJ1-2; a weak D match, TRBD1 (5 bases). Germline CDR1 is SQVTM and CDR2 is ANQGSEA. This CDR3 region has 12 residues. Trimming cost V 4 bases and J 7 bases, with 13 bases left between them. The CDR3 spells CSVGGGSGGYTF. In DNA form, the CDR3 reads TGCAGCGTTGGGGGGGGTTCAGGTGGCTACACCTTC. Supplemented by reference TRBV29-1 and TRBJ1-2, the full variable domain reads SAVISQKPSRDICQRGTSLTIQCQVDSQVTMMFWYRQQPGQSLTLIATANQGSEATYESGFVIDKFPISRPNLTFSTLTVSNMSPEDSSIYLCSVGGGSGGYTFGSGTRLTVV.

The table lists this clone with a few counts. CDR3 amino acids: CASTNGVGTEAFF. Here the CDR3 DNA reads TGTGCCAGCACCAACGGGGTAGGGACTGAAGCTTTCTTT. The chain carries TRBV27 and TRBJ1-1; D not resolved. Trimming took 7 bases from V and 5 from J, leaving 14 bases between them. Germline V gene data show CDR1 as MNHEY and CDR2 as SMNVEV (reference sequence). This CDR3 is built from 13 residues.

This clone was seen a handful of times. Here the CDR3 DNA reads TGCAGCGTTGAAGGGGGGAGAGGGGCTTTCTTT. It specifies CSVEGGRGAFF. The V call is TRBV29-1, the J call TRBJ1-1, with a tentative D call TRBD1 (5 bases). The germline gives CDR1 SQVTM, CDR2 ANQGSEA. V lost 1 base to trimming and J lost 11 bases, with 11 bases between them. The CDR3 spans 11 residues.

This chain joins TRBV29-1 and TRBJ2-7, with D possibly being TRBD1 or TRBD2 (5 bases each). The CDR3 extends over 12 amino acids. Trimming removed 6 bases at V and 3 bases at J, with 12 bases between. Germline V gene lookup returns CDR1 SQVTM and CDR2 ANQGSEA. The CDR3 DNA sequence: TGCAGCGTCCGGGACGGCCGCTACGAGCAGTACTTC. It yields the protein CSVRDGRYEQYF.

The chain combines TRBV7-9 with TRBJ2-7; D is uncertain. V lost 1 base to trimming and J lost 3 bases, with 10 bases between them. The CDR3 consists of 14 residues. Germline V gene sequence: CDR1 SEHNR, CDR2 FQNEAQ (reference sequence). Here the CDR3 DNA reads TGTGCCAGCAGCTTAGGCCTAGACGGCTACGAGCAGTACTTC. This sequence encodes CASSLGLDGYEQYF.

The chain uses TRBV15 and TRBJ1-5, with a tentative D call TRBD1 (6 bases). Trimming removed 3 bases from V and 2 bases from J, with 11 bases in between. CDR1 and CDR2 (germline): LNHNV, YYDKDF (reference sequence). There are 15 residues in the CDR3. The CDR3 region is CATSRRGGRNQPQHF. The CDR3 nucleotides read TGTGCCACCAGCAGGAGAGGGGGACGCAATCAGCCCCAGCATTTT.

This clone was seen a few times. The rearrangement uses TRBV7-2 and TRBJ2-7, with D perhaps being TRBD1 or TRBD2 (5 bases each). The V gene lost 5 bases and the J gene lost 4 bases, with 15 bases spanning the gap. The CDR3 consists of 14 residues. CDR1 is SGHTA, CDR2 FQGNSA, per germline. DNA of the CDR3: TGTGCCAGCAGCATCACGGGACCGTTTTACGAGCAGTACTTC. Amino acids: CASSITGPFYEQYF.

This clone was seen once. The J gene is TRBJ2-5, the V gene TRBV4-1; D is possibly TRBD2 (5 bases). V lost 4 bases to trimming and J lost 4 bases, with 16 bases between them. The CDR3 covers 15 residues. Germline V lookup: CDR1 MGHRA, CDR2 YSYEKL. The CDR3 reads CASSRLALGVETQYF. The CDR3 nucleotides read TGCGCCAGCAGCCGCCTGGCCTTGGGAGTAGAGACCCAGTACTTC.

This clone was found a few times. This rearrangement joins TRBV2 to TRBJ1-2, with D perhaps matching TRBD1 (5 bases). The germline CDR1 and CDR2 sequences are SNHLY and FYNNEI. Trimming removed 8 bases from V and 7 bases from J, with 14 bases in between. CDR3 length: 12 residues. The CDR3 protein is CASRGETIGYTF. The CDR3 DNA reads as TGTGCCAGCCGGGGGGAGACGATTGGCTACACCTTC.

The V call is TRBV30, the J call TRBJ2-1; D not resolved. V dropped 2 bases and J dropped 4 bases, with 9 bases sitting between them. Germline-derived CDR1 and CDR2 are GTSNPN and SVGIG (reference sequence). The CDR3 totals 13 residues. In DNA, the CDR3 is TGTGCCTGGAGTCGAGCAGAATACAATGAGCAGTTCTTC. It encodes CAWSRAEYNEQFF.

The gene calls are TRBV9 and TRBJ2-1; 8 bases line up with TRBD2. From germline, CDR1 is SGDLS and CDR2 YYNGEE. After removal of 9 bases from V and 8 bases from J, the junction contained 19 bases not matched to a gene. The CDR3 is 16 residues long. In nucleotides, the CDR3 is TGTGCCACCGGTCGGGGGGGGAGCGGGAGTTTGCATGAGCAGTTCTTC. Translated: CATGRGGSGSLHEQFF.

This clone appeared once. The V and J genes are TRBV30 and TRBJ2-1; D remains ambiguous. Deletions cut 7 bases from V and 3 bases from J, with 10 bases between. The CDR3 contains 12 residues. The germline V gene has CDR1 GTSNPN and CDR2 SVGIG (reference sequence). The CDR3 is CALGSDYNEQFF. CDR3 coding DNA: TGTGCCTTAGGTTCGGACTACAATGAGCAGTTCTTC.

This clone has more than one count but fewer than ten. The rearrangement links TRBV6-5 to TRBJ2-1, with D unclear. The CDR3 runs 12 residues. Per the germline V gene, CDR1 is MNHEY and CDR2 is SVGAGI. V was clipped by 3 bases and J by 4 bases, with 4 bases between them. CDR3 DNA: TGTGCCAGCAGTTATCGTTACAATGAGCAGTTCTTC. Amino acids: CASSYRYNEQFF.

The rearrangement uses TRBV9 and TRBJ1-2; 7 nucleotides match TRBD1. The CDR3 runs to 14 residues. V lost 0 bases to trimming and J lost 6 bases; unmatched junction nucleotides: 5. Germline assignment: CDR1 SGDLS and CDR2 YYNGEE. Written as DNA, the CDR3 is TGTGCCAGCAGCGTAGGACAGGGAGAGGATGGCTACACCTTC. Protein: CASSVGQGEDGYTF. Complete variable domain (other parts from reference TRBV9 and TRBJ1-2): DSGVTQTPKHLITATGQRVTLRCSPRSGDLSVYWYQQSLDQGLQFLIQYYNGEERAKGNILERFSAQQFPDLHSELNLSSLELGDSALYFCASSVGQGEDGYTFGSGTRLTVV.

This rearrangement joins TRBV29-1 to TRBJ2-1; D is possibly TRBD2 (6 bases). This CDR3 contains 13 residues. Germline values: CDR1 SQVTM, CDR2 ANQGSEA. Trimming stripped 6 bases from V and 7 bases from J, with 16 bases between. CDR3 loop: CSVGTGLSNEQFF. The CDR3 DNA reads TGCAGCGTGGGAACCGGACTAAGTAATGAGCAGTTCTTC.

The genes are TRBV30 and TRBJ2-5; no clear D. Germline V gene data show CDR1 as GTSNPN and CDR2 as SVGIG (reference sequence). The CDR3 extends over 13 amino acids. V was shortened by 5 bases and J by 6 bases, with 16 bases between the two germline ends. The CDR3 coding sequence is TGTGCCTGGGAGGCCTCGGGTTTGAAGACCCAGTACTTC. Translating it yields CAWEASGLKTQYF.

This clone occurred a few times. The rearrangement joins TRBV2 to TRBJ2-6, with D tentatively TRBD1 (5 bases). Trimming removed 6 bases at V and 0 bases at J, with 9 bases between. This CDR3 spans 15 amino acids. Germline loops: CDR1 SNHLY, CDR2 FYNNEI. The CDR3 region is CASRPGISGANVLTF. The CDR3 bases are TGTGCCAGCAGGCCAGGGATCTCTGGGGCCAACGTCCTGACTTTC.

This clone was observed a handful of times. This chain joins TRBV29-1 and TRBJ2-7; D is possibly TRBD1 (6 bases). V was pared by 6 bases and J by 2 bases, with 14 bases between. CDR3 length: 13 amino acids. CDR1 SQVTM and CDR2 ANQGSEA come from the germline V gene. CDR3 nucleotide sequence: TGCAGCGTCGTCCTGACAGGCGCCTACGAGCAGTACTTC. Its protein product is CSVVLTGAYEQYF.

The chain carries TRBV25-1 and TRBJ2-7; D may correspond to TRBD1 or TRBD2 (5 bases each). Trimming left V 7 bases short and J 5 bases short, with 15 bases between. The CDR3 spans 13 residues. Germline loops: CDR1 MGHDK, CDR2 SYGVNS. As DNA, the CDR3 is TGTGCCAGCATTGGAGAGGGGATCCACGAGCAGTACTTC. Its protein product is CASIGEGIHEQYF.